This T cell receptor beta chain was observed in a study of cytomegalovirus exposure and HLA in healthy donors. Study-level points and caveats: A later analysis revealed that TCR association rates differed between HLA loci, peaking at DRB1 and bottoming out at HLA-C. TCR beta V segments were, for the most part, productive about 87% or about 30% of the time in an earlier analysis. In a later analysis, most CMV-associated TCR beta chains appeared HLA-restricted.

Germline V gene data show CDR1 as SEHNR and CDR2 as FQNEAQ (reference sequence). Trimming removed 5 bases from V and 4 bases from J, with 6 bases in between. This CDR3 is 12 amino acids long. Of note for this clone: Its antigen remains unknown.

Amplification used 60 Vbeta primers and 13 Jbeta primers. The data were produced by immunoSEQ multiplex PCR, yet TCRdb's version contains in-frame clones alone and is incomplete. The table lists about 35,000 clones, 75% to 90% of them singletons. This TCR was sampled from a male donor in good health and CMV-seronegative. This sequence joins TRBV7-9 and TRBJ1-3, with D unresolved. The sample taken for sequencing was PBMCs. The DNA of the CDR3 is TGTGCCAGCAGCCCCCTCGGAAACACCATATATTTT. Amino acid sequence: CASSPLGNTIYF.